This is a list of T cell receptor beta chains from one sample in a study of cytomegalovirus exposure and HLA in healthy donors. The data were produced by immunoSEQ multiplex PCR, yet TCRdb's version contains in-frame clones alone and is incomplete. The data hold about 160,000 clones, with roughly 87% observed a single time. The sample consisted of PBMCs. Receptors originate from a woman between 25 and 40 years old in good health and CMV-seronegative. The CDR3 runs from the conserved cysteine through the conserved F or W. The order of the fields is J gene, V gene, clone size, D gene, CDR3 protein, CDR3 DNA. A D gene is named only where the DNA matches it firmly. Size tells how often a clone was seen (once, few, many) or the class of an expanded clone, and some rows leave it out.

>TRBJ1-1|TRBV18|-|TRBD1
CASSPPGGRVNTEAFF
TGTGCCAGCTCACCACCAGGGGGCAGAGTGAACACTGAAGCTTTCTTT
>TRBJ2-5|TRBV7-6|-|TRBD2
CASRAGAGTQYF
TGTGCCAGCAGAGCGGGAGCGGGGACCCAGTACTTC
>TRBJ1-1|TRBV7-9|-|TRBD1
CASILTSGQGGSEAFF
TGTGCCAGCATCCTCACCTCCGGACAGGGGGGGTCTGAAGCTTTCTTT
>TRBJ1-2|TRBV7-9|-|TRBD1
CSSSGTVYGYTF
TGTTCCAGCTCCGGGACAGTCTATGGCTACACCTTC
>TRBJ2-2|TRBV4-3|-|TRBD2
CASSQGVERGAGELFF
TGCGCCAGCAGCCAAGGAGTTGAGCGGGGTGCCGGGGAGCTGTTTTTT
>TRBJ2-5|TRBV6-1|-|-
CASREGLIEKTQYF
TGTGCCAGCAGAGAGGGACTTATAGAAAAGACCCAGTACTTC
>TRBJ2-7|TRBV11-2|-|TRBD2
CASSYTSGSHEQYF
TGTGCCAGCAGCTATACTAGCGGGAGCCACGAGCAGTACTTC
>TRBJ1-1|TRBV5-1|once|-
CATQAGWGTEAFF
TGCGCCACCCAAGCGGGGTGGGGCACTGAAGCTTTCTTT
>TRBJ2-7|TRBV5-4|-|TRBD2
CASSLELAGGPDHEQYF
TGTGCCAGCAGCTTGGAATTAGCGGGGGGGCCAGATCACGAGCAGTACTTC
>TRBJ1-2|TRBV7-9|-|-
CASSLAQPTHYGYTF
TGTGCCAGCAGCTTAGCACAGCCGACCCACTATGGCTACACCTTC
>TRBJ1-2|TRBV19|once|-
CASSMDGGDYGYTF
TGTGCCAGTAGTATGGACGGGGGTGACTATGGCTACACCTTC
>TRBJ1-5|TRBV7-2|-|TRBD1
CASSLGQGEPQHF
TGTGCCAGCAGCTTAGGACAGGGTGAGCCCCAGCATTTT
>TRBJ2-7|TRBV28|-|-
CASTFLGGILAVEQYF
TGTGCCAGCACCTTTTTAGGGGGAATCCTAGCGGTCGAGCAGTACTTC
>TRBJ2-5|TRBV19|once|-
CASSQGLGPQETQYF
TGTGCCAGTAGCCAGGGTTTGGGTCCCCAAGAGACCCAGTACTTC
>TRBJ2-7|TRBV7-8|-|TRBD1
CASSLEESRQGVGVTYEQYF
TGTGCCAGCAGCTTAGAGGAGTCCAGACAGGGGGTCGGGGTAACCTACGAGCAGTACTTC
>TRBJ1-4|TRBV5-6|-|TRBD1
CASRPGGGSEKLFF
TGTGCCAGCAGACCAGGGGGCGGGAGTGAAAAACTGTTTTTT
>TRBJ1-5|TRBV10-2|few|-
CASRDSAPNQPQHF
TGCGCCAGCAGGGACAGTGCCCCGAATCAGCCCCAGCATTTT
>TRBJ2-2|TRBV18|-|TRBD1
CASSHGTVHTGELFF
TGTGCCAGCTCACATGGGACAGTACACACCGGGGAGCTGTTTTTT
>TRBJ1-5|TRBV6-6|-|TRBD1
CASSYLDRGQGAQHF
TGTGCCAGCAGTTACCTCGACAGGGGCCAAGGGGCCCAGCATTTT
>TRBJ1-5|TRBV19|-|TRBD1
CASTLTGGQGYQPQHF
TGTGCCAGTACCCTGACGGGGGGACAGGGATATCAGCCCCAGCATTTT
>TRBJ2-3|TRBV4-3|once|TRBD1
CASSQEKGQGSYYTQYF
TGCGCCAGCAGCCAAGAGAAGGGACAGGGGTCCTACTATACGCAGTATTTT
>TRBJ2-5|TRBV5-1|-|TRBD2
CASSLAGGGETQYF
TGCGCCAGCAGCTTGGCCGGGGGGGGAGAGACCCAGTACTTC
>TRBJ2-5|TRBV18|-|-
CASSLRDSQETQYF
TGTGCCAGCTCCCTCCGAGACTCCCAAGAGACCCAGTACTTC
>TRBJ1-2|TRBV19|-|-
CASSSPGTNYGYTF
TGTGCCAGTAGTTCTCCAGGAACCAACTATGGCTACACCTTC
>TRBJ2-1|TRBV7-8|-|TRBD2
CASSNTSGSHNEQFF
TGTGCCAGCAGCAACACTAGCGGGAGTCACAATGAGCAGTTCTTC
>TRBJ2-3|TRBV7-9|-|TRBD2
CASSPGTTAVSSTDTQYF
TGTGCCAGCAGCCCTGGGACTACTGCCGTCTCTAGCACAGATACGCAGTATTTT